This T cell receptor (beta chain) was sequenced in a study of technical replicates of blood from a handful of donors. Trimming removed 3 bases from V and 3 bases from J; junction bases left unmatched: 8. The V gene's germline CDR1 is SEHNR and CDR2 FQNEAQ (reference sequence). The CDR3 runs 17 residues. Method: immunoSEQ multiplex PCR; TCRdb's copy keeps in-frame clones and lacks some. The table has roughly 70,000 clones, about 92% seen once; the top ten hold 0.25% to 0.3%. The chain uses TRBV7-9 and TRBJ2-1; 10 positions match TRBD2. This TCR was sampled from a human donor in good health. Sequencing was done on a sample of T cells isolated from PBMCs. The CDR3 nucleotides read TGTGCCAGCAGCTTCCAAGACAGCGGGAGGGACTACAATGAGCAGTTCTTC. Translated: CASSFQDSGRDYNEQFF.